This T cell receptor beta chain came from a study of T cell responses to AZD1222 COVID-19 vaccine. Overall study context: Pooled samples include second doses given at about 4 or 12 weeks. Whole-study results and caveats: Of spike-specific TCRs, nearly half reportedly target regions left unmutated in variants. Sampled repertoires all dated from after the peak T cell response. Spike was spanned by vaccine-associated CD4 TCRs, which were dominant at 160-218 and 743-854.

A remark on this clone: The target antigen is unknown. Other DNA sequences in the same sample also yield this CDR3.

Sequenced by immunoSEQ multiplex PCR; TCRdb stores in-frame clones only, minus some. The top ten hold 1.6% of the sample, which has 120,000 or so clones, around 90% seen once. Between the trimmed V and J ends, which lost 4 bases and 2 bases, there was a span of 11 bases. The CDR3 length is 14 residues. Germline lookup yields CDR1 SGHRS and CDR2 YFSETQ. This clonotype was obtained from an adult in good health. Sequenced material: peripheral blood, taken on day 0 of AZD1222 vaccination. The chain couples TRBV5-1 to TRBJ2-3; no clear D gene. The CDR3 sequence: CASSLGPSTDTQYF. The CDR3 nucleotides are TGCGCCAGCAGCCTGGGCCCGTCCACAGATACGCAGTATTTT.